This T cell receptor beta chain was observed in a study of cytomegalovirus exposure and HLA in healthy donors. PCR primers comprised 60 Vbeta and 13 Jbeta primers. Measured with immunoSEQ multiplex PCR; TCRdb has only the in-frame clones, and not every one. The sample holds some 170,000 clones; 60% to 80% are singletons and the top ten take nearly 6.5%. A remark on this clone: What it recognizes is unknown.

CDR1 is LNHDA and CDR2 is SQIVND in the germline V gene (reference sequence). This CDR3 comprises 13 residues. With 6 bases removed from V and 4 bases from J, the gap between germline ends came to 13 bases. Findings and caveats of the study: Among CMV-associated TCR beta chains, most appeared HLA-restricted in a later analysis. The authors excluded some V segments, including TRBV6-2 and TRBV6-3, as indistinguishable. There was a cluster of highly shared sequence variants that was likely a sequencing artifact.

Sequencing was performed on PBMCs. The V call is TRBV19, the J call TRBJ2-7, with D perhaps matching TRBD1 (6 bases). The sequence was obtained from a man aged 35-49 years in good health and CMV-seropositive. CDR3 bases: TGTGCCAGTAGGGCCCAGGGGACGTACGAGCAGTACTTC. It yields the protein CASRAQGTYEQYF.